Shown below are 12 T cell receptor beta chains from a single sample sequenced in a study of OX40 agonist ivuxolimab in advanced cancers. Using immunoSEQ multiplex PCR, the repertoire was profiled, and TCRdb retains in-frame clones only, with some absent. This repertoire shows around 80,000 clones, 94% found once; its top ten account for around 20%. The material was CD4+ or CD8+ T cells sorted from blood, obtained in a trial of the OX40 agonist ivuxolimab. Receptors originate from an adult with an advanced solid tumor such as melanoma, head and neck, liver or kidney cancer.

V usage is TRBV4-2 and J usage is TRBJ2-7; D is ambiguous. In germline, CDR1 is LGHNA, CDR2 YNFKEQ. This CDR3 is built from 13 residues. Deletions cut 4 bases from V and 7 bases from J, with 14 bases between. CDR3 nucleotides: TGTGCCAGCAGCCCCCTCGAGCTGGGGGAGCAGTACTTC. It codes for CASSPLELGEQYF.

Notes on this clone: One end of the junction fails to match germline, which may point to a read error. The V and J genes are TRBV5-1 and TRBJ2-7; either TRBD1 or TRBD2 may fit D (5 bases each). CDR3 length: 16 amino acids. Looked up from germline, CDR1 is SGHRS and CDR2 is YFSETQ. The CDR3, as DNA: TGCGCCGGCAGCTTGGGGGAACCGGGACCCGGCTACGAGCAGTACTTC. Protein sequence: CAGSLGEPGPGYEQYF. The full variable domain, its missing parts supplied by reference TRBV5-1 and TRBJ2-7, is KAGVTQTPRYLIKTRGQQVTLSCSPISGHRSVSWYQQTPGQGLQFLFEYFSETQRNKGNFPGRFSGRQFSNSRSEMNVSTLELGDSALYLCAGSLGEPGPGYEQYFGPGTRLTVT.

This rearrangement joins TRBV11-2 to TRBJ2-7; TRBD2 is a possible D gene (6 bases). V was pared by 5 bases and J by 2 bases, with 16 bases between. The CDR3 spans 15 residues. From germline, CDR1 is SGHAT and CDR2 FQNNGV. This chain's CDR3 is CASSPEGGAPYEQYF. CDR3 coding DNA: TGTGCCAGCAGCCCCGAGGGCGGGGCCCCCTACGAGCAGTACTTC.

The V call is TRBV7-8, the J call TRBJ2-7; the match to TRBD1 covers 8 bases. The germline V gene encodes CDR1 SGHVS and CDR2 FQNEAQ. With 4 bases clipped from V and 0 bases from J, the junction kept 8 bases outside the gene matches. This CDR3 spans 16 amino acids. The CDR3 DNA sequence: TGTGCCAGCAGCTCGACCGGGACAGGAAGCTCCTACGAGCAGTACTTC. Translated, it gives CASSSTGTGSSYEQYF.

This chain connects TRBV7-9 to TRBJ2-2; the D gene could be TRBD1 or TRBD2 (5 bases each). V gave up 0 bases and J gave up 7 bases, with 15 bases separating them. The CDR3 spans 16 residues. Per germline, CDR1 SEHNR and CDR2 FQNEAQ (reference sequence). CDR3 amino acids: CASSLATGQGSGELFF. CDR3 DNA: TGTGCCAGCAGCTTAGCGACGGGGCAGGGCAGCGGGGAGCTGTTTTTT.

The rearrangement links TRBV19 to TRBJ2-3; D is unresolved. Germline V gene data show CDR1 as LNHDA and CDR2 as SQIVND (reference sequence). This CDR3 has 13 residues. The V end lost 4 bases, the J end lost 4 bases, and 9 bases lay between the germline ends. The CDR3: CASSTGRPDTQYF. The CDR3 coding sequence is TGTGCCAGTAGTACAGGACGGCCAGATACGCAGTATTTT.

This clone was picked up one time. The CDR3 reads CASSLFGQGVTEAFF. The CDR3 DNA sequence: TGTGCCAGCAGTTTATTCGGACAGGGGGTCACTGAAGCTTTCTTT. The chain recombines TRBV27 with TRBJ1-1; 10 bases are a match to TRBD1. Germline assignment: CDR1 MNHEY and CDR2 SMNVEV (reference sequence). The V gene end was trimmed by 1 base and the J gene end by 4 bases; junction bases not matched to a gene: 3. CDR3 length: 15 residues.

This clone was counted a single time. The chain links TRBV7-8 to TRBJ1-1; a weak D match, TRBD1 (6 bases). This CDR3 spans 17 amino acids. Germline loops: CDR1 SGHVS, CDR2 FQNEAQ. The V end was cut by 2 bases, the J end by 3 bases, with 19 bases between. CDR3 sequence reads: CASSLTRGGPVHTEAFF. In DNA form, the CDR3 reads TGTGCCAGCAGCTTAACCCGAGGGGGGCCGGTGCACACTGAAGCTTTCTTT. The whole variable domain, filled in from reference TRBV7-8 and TRBJ1-1, reads GAGVSQSPRYKVAKRGQDVALRCDPISGHVSLFWYQQALGQGPEFLTYFQNEAQLDKSGLPSDRFFAERPEGSVSTLKIQRTQQEDSAVYLCASSLTRGGPVHTEAFFGQGTRLTVV.

This clone was recorded a few times. The J gene is TRBJ2-7, the V gene TRBV19; 7 bases line up with TRBD1. V lost 6 bases, J lost 0 bases, and 2 bases stayed unmatched. CDR3 length equals 13 residues. CDR1 LNHDA and CDR2 SQIVND come from the germline V gene (reference sequence). The CDR3 DNA is TGTGCCAGTAGAGACAGGGACTCCTACGAGCAGTACTTC. Its translation: CASRDRDSYEQYF. The full variable domain, with the rest looked up from reference TRBV19 and TRBJ2-7, is DGGITQSPKYLFRKEGQNVTLSCEQNLNHDAMYWYRQDPGQGLRLIYYSQIVNDFQKGDIAEGYSVSREKKESFPLTVTSAQKNPTAFYLCASRDRDSYEQYFGPGTRLTVT.

The chain employs TRBV6-5 and TRBJ1-5; weak D call: TRBD1 (6 bases). CDR3 size: 13 residues. Looked up from germline, CDR1 is MNHEY and CDR2 is SVGAGI. With 8 bases removed from V and 3 bases from J, the gap between germline ends came to 11 bases. CDR3 in DNA: TGTGCCAGCGCACAGGGTTTCAATCAGCCCCAGCATTTT. Its translation: CASAQGFNQPQHF.

V usage is TRBV7-9 and J usage is TRBJ2-7; 7 nucleotides line up with TRBD1. The CDR3 runs 16 residues. Germline V gene data show CDR1 as SEHNR and CDR2 as FQNEAQ (reference sequence). The V gene end was trimmed by 5 bases and the J gene end by 2 bases; junction bases not matched to a gene: 12. CDR3 coding DNA: TGTGCCAGCAGCCCCCCCCGCCGACAGGGCGCCTACGAGCAGTACTTC. Translation: CASSPPRRQGAYEQYF.

This sequence joins TRBV10-2 and TRBJ1-1; D call uncertain. Trimming pared 1 base from V and 5 bases from J, leaving 5 bases between. The CDR3 runs to 12 residues. Per germline, CDR1 WSHSY and CDR2 SAAADI. The CDR3 coding sequence is TGCGCCAGCAGTGAGTGGGGTACTGAAGCTTTCTTT. This encodes CASSEWGTEAFF.